This is a list of T cell receptor beta chains from one sample in a study of Tregs in tolerant kidney transplant recipients. Produced via immunoSEQ multiplex PCR; TCRdb's table is partial and in-frame only. The sample contains 75,000 to 100,000 clones, roughly nine tenths of which appear only once. Input material: CD8+ T cells from blood. The receptors stem from a human donor in good health. CDR3s include the opening cysteine and the closing phenylalanine or tryptophan. Some rows have no size entry. The others give once, few or many, or a class for an expanded clone.

V	J	size	CDR3
TRBV5-1	TRBJ1-5	.	CASSLTGGGNQPQHF
TRBV27	TRBJ2-1	.	CASRNLATGGDEQFF
TRBV6-5	TRBJ2-7	.	CASSYEGTGDDEQYF
TRBV4-1	TRBJ2-2	.	CASSQAGSVSGELFF
TRBV27	TRBJ2-7	.	CASSLGAGSYEQYF
TRBV30	TRBJ1-1	.	CACPTCEAFF
TRBV5-1	TRBJ1-6	.	CASSTTPDGAINSPLHF
TRBV7-9	TRBJ2-7	.	CASRPQGALGYEQYF
TRBV30	TRBJ1-4	once	CAWDRGGDQLFF
TRBV7-2	TRBJ2-7	.	CASSLAFPSYEQYF
TRBV6-5	TRBJ2-7	.	CASSYGDHALYEQYF
TRBV1	TRBJ1-5	once	CTSSQDGGNNQPQHF
TRBV7-8	TRBJ1-2	.	CASSLAGRVDERYTF
TRBV10-3	TRBJ1-5	.	CAISEWGDSLSNQPQHF
TRBV9	TRBJ1-1	.	CASSAPGGKTEAFF
TRBV5-4	TRBJ2-7	.	CASSYYPGMSTYEQYF
TRBV9	TRBJ2-1	.	CASSDRDRGPYNEQFF
TRBV5-1	TRBJ1-1	once	CASSLSAGRGGTEAFF
TRBV5-4	TRBJ1-1	.	CASSLDRGGTEAFF
TRBV29-1	TRBJ2-1	once	CSAEGGSGGPDEQFF
TRBV25-1	TRBJ1-1	once	CASSPAGGRTEAFF
TRBV27	TRBJ2-1	.	CASSLAGAHEQFF
TRBV2	TRBJ1-3	.	CASADLSSGNTIYF
TRBV4-1	TRBJ1-2	.	CASSQPGQGNYGYTF
TRBV9	TRBJ1-2	.	CASSVVPGHTRGRTNYGYTF
TRBV4-1	TRBJ1-2	.	CASSQAFAVSGGIYGYTF
TRBV5-6	TRBJ1-2	.	CASSLGTSNYGYTF
TRBV6-1	TRBJ2-7	once	CASSEVGPLSYEQYF
TRBV7-7	TRBJ2-7	.	CASSLAGQGDEQYF
TRBV16	TRBJ2-2	.	CASSQLENTGELFF
TRBV9	TRBJ1-6	.	CASSVRTGHSPLHF
TRBV30	TRBJ1-2	.	CAWRETGRNGYTF
TRBV7-9	TRBJ1-4	.	CASSLSRRGRFYEKLFF
TRBV11-2	TRBJ2-6	.	CASSLNAAGYSGANVLTF
TRBV6-5	TRBJ2-7	.	CASSYSEGAKEQYF
TRBV7-9	TRBJ2-5	.	CASSLVGRGETQYF
TRBV6-5	TRBJ1-1	.	CASSYSIAGGTEAFF
TRBV19	TRBJ2-1	.	CASLNRAGTENEQFF
TRBV19	TRBJ1-1	.	CASSIYRNTEAFF
TRBV4-2	TRBJ1-2	.	CASSQELGSGYGYTF
TRBV19	TRBJ2-3	once	CASSIDSGLVGQGDTQYF
TRBV6-4	TRBJ1-1	.	CASSPEENTEAFF
TRBV14	TRBJ2-1	.	CASSQSPGGIQFF
TRBV5-5	TRBJ1-1	.	CASSLVMGRNTEAFF
TRBV4-1	TRBJ2-7	.	CASSQARDYEQYF
TRBV11-2	TRBJ2-3	.	CASSPQNADTQYF
TRBV13	TRBJ1-1	once	CASSLGLIGQGRTEAFF
TRBV28	TRBJ2-1	.	CASSLGIRGRGLRSSYNEQFF